This paragraph covers one T cell receptor (beta chain) sequence. Its target antigen remains unknown. Base quality data are lacking; no much larger clone is found one base away. This sample stems from a study of OX40 agonist ivuxolimab in advanced cancers. Concerning the study at large: Ivuxolimab was an agonistic, fully human IgG2 monoclonal antibody directed against OX40 (CD134), a costimulatory receptor. Intravenous ivuxolimab was administered to patients every 2 weeks at six dose levels: 0.01, 0.1, 0.3, 1.5, 3 and 10 mg/kg. Of the 50 or so patients in dose escalation, about 20 had hepatocellular carcinoma, roughly 15 had melanoma, 9 had renal cell carcinoma and 9 had head and neck cancer. In the dose-escalation cohort, 65% to 90% of patients were male, and the mean age was about 55 years, with a range of roughly 20 to 85. Patients were allowed to have had prior anti-PD-1, anti-PD-L1 or anti-CTLA-4 therapy, and 40% of the dose-escalation patients had previously received checkpoint inhibitors. Partial responses occurred in three dose-escalation patients, of whom one had hepatocellular carcinoma and two had cutaneous melanoma. Peripheral TCRbeta sequencing aimed to test whether ivuxolimab altered TCR sequence diversity and caused clonal T-cell expansion. The paper reports the monotherapy dose-escalation portion (N of about 56 patients) of the phase I ivuxolimab trial.

The trial excluded patients who had a history of autoimmune disease or were on systemic immunosuppression. In every dose cohort, peripheral blood was drawn for TCR sequencing at baseline, cycle 4 day 1, and cycle 7 day 1. Samples were obtained from an open-label, multicenter, first-in-human phase I dose-escalation trial of ivuxolimab. Adults with locally advanced or metastatic melanoma, renal cell, hepatocellular, or head and neck squamous cell carcinoma were enrolled in the trial. CD4+ and CD8+ T cells were sorted separately from peripheral blood before TCR sequencing. V lost 6 bases and J lost 6 bases; the stretch between them is 11 bases long. Inclusive of the bounding cysteine and phenylalanine, the CDR3 is 12 residues long. Left in the record is the CDR3 DNA by itself, 36 bases read in frame from the first base. The germline V gene (reference sequence) sets CDR1 to WNHNN and CDR2 to SYGVQD. Genomic DNA was extracted from sorted cells for sequencing of the TCRbeta CDR3 region. TCRbeta CDR3 regions were sequenced using the immunoSEQ Assay. Not all clones reach the TCRdb copy of this immuneACCESS table, which keeps in-frame sequences only. Checked studies attribute under half of the gap to unresolved V genes and leave the rest unexplained. The sample yields some 60,000 clones; 75% to 95% were counted once. The ten top clones hold roughly 12% of the sample.

The investigation overall reported the following: At doses of 0.1 to 3.0 mg/kg, clonal expansion of both CD4+ and CD8+ blood T cells was observed from baseline to week 6. The antigen specificity of the clonally expanded peripheral T cells was not determined. Low levels of normalized T-cell clonal expansion were also seen in some patients who did not respond. Partial responders in the 0.1-3.0 mg/kg groups had among the lowest normalized peripheral clonal expansion, especially among CD8+ T cells. On average, CD8+ T cells showed more expanded clones than CD4+ T cells after ivuxolimab.

The sequence was collected from an adult with an advanced solid tumor such as melanoma, head and neck, liver or kidney cancer. The sequence links TRBV10-1 to TRBJ1-1; the D segment cannot be called with confidence. The sample consisted of CD4+ or CD8+ T cells sorted from blood, taken in a trial of the OX40 agonist ivuxolimab. The CDR3 has the sequence CASSSGPSEAFF. The DNA sequence is given as TGCGCCAGCAGCTCGGGTCCTTCTGAAGCTTTCTTT.